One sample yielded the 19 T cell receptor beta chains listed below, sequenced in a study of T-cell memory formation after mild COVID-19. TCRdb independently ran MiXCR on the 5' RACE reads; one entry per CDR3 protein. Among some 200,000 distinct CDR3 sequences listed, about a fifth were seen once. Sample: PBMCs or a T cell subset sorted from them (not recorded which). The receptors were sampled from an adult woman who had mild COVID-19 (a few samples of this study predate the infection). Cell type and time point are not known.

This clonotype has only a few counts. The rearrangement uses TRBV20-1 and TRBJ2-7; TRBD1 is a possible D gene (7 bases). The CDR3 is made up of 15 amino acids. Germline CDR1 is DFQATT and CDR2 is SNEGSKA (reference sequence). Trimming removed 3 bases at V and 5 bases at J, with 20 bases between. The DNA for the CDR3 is TGCAGTGCTAGGAGCGCGCAGGGGGGAATCCACGAGCAGTACTTC. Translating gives CSARSAQGGIHEQYF.

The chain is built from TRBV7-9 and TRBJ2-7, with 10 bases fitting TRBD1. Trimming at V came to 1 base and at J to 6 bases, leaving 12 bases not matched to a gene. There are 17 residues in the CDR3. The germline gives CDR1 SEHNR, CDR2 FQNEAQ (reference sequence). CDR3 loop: CASSLGTPGTGVREQYF. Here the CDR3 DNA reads TGTGCCAGCAGCTTAGGAACTCCGGGGACAGGGGTACGCGAGCAGTACTTC.

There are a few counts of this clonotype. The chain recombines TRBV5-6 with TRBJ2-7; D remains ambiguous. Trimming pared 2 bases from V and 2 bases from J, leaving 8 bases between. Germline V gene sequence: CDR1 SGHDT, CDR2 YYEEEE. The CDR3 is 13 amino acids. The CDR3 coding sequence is TGTGCCAGCAGCTTCTCCAGTACCTACGAGCAGTACTTC. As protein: CASSFSSTYEQYF.

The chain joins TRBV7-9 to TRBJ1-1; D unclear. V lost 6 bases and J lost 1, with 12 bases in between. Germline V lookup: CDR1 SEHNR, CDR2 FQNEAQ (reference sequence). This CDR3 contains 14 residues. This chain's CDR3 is CASRSDGGNTEAFF. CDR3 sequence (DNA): TGTGCCAGCAGGTCGGACGGAGGGAACACTGAAGCTTTCTTT.

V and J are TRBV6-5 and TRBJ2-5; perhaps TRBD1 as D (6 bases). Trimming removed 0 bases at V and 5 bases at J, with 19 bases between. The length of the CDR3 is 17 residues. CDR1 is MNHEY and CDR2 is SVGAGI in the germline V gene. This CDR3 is CASSYSRGIGQMETQYF. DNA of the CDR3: TGTGCCAGCAGTTACTCGAGGGGGATTGGACAGATGGAGACCCAGTACTTC.

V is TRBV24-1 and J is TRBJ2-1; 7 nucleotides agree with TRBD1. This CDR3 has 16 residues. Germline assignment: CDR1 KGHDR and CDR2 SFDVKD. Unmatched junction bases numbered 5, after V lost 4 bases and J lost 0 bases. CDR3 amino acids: CATSDRDRSSYNEQFF. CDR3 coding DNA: TGTGCCACCAGTGACAGGGACAGAAGCTCCTACAATGAGCAGTTCTTC.

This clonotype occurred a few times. For the CDR3, the DNA is TGCAGTGCTAGTCGCCTAGCGGGAGCCGCGCCCTTGGAGACCCAGTACTTC. Protein: CSASRLAGAAPLETQYF. V is TRBV20-1 and J is TRBJ2-5; 10 bases map to TRBD2. The germline gives CDR1 DFQATT, CDR2 SNEGSKA (reference sequence). The CDR3 is 17 amino acids. After removal of 3 bases from V and 5 bases from J, the junction contained 15 bases not matched to a gene.

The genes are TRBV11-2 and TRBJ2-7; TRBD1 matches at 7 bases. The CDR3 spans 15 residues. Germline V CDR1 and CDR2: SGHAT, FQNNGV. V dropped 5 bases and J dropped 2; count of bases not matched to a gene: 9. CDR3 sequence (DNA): TGTGCCAGCAGCCTACCCGGGACAGTGCCCTACGAGCAGTACTTC. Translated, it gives CASSLPGTVPYEQYF.

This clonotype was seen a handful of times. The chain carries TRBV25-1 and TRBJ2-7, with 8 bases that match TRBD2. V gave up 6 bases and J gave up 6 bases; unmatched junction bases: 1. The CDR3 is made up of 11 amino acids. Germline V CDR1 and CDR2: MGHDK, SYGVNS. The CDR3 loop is CASRAGGEQYF. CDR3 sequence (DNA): TGTGCCAGCAGGGCGGGGGGCGAGCAGTACTTC.

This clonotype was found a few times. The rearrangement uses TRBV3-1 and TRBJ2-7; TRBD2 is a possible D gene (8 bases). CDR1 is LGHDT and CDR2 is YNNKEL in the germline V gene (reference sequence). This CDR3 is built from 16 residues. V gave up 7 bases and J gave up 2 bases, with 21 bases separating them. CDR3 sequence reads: CASTNQGVAGTYEQYF. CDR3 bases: TGTGCCAGCACCAATCAGGGGGTAGCGGGAACCTACGAGCAGTACTTC.

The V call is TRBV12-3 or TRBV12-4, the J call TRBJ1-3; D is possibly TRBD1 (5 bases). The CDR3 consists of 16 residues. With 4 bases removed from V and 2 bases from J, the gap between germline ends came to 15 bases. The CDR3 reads CASSSPRWGAGNTIYF. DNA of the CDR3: TGTGCCAGCAGTTCACCCCGATGGGGGGCTGGAAACACCATATATTTT.

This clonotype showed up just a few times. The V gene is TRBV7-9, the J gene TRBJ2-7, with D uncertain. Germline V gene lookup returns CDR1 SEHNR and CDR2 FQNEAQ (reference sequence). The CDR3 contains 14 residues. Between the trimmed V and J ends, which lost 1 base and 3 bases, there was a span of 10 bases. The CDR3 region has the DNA TGTGCCAGCAGCTTAGAGGACGAGAACTACGAGCAGTACTTC. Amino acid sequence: CASSLEDENYEQYF.

Here the CDR3 DNA reads TGCGCCAGCAGCTTGGTGTCGGTTGCCTATAATTCACCCCTCCACTTT. This translates into CASSLVSVAYNSPLHF. The rearrangement joins TRBV5-1 to TRBJ1-6, with D unresolved. V was pared by 0 bases and J by 2 bases, with 9 bases between. Germline assignment: CDR1 SGHRS and CDR2 YFSETQ. This CDR3 region has 16 residues.

The CDR3 nucleotides read TGCAGTGCTAGAGATTTTCTCAGCTCACAGGGGAGCTCCTACAATGAGCAGTTCTTC. Its protein is CSARDFLSSQGSSYNEQFF. The V and J genes are TRBV20-1 and TRBJ2-1; 7 positions agree with TRBD1. The germline CDR1 and CDR2 sequences are DFQATT and SNEGSKA (reference sequence). The trim removed 0 bases at V and 0 bases at J, leaving 14 bases unmatched. The CDR3 loop spans 19 amino acids.

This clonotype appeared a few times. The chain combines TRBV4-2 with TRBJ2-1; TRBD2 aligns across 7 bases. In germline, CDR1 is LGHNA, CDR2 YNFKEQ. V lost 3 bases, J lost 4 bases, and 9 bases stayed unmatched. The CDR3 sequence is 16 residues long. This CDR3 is CASSQSLAENYNEQFF. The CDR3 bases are TGTGCCAGCAGCCAGTCTCTAGCGGAGAATTACAATGAGCAGTTCTTC.

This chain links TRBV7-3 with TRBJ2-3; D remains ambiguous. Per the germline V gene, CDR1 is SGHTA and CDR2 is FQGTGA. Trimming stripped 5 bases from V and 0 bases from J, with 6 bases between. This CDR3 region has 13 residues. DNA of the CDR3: TGTGCCAGCAGCACAGAAAGCACAGATACGCAGTATTTT. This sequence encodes CASSTESTDTQYF.

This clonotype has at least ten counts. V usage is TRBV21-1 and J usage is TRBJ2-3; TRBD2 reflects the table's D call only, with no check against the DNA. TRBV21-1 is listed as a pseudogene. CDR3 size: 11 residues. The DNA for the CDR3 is TGTGCCATCCAAGCGGGAGATACGCAGTATTTT. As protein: CAIQAGDTQYF.

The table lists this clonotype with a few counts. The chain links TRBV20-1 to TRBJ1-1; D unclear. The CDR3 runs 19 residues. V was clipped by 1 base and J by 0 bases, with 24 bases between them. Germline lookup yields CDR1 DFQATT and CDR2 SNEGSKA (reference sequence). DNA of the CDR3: TGCAGTGCTAGAGCGGTCAGGTTGAGGGAAATGGCTATGAACACTGAAGCTTTCTTT. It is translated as CSARAVRLREMAMNTEAFF.

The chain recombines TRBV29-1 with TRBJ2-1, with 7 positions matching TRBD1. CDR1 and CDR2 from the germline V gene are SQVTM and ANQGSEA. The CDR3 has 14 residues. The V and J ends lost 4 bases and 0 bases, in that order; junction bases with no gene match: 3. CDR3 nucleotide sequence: TGCAGCGTTGTAGGGGACAGCTCCTACAATGAGCAGTTCTTC. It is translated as CSVVGDSSYNEQFF.